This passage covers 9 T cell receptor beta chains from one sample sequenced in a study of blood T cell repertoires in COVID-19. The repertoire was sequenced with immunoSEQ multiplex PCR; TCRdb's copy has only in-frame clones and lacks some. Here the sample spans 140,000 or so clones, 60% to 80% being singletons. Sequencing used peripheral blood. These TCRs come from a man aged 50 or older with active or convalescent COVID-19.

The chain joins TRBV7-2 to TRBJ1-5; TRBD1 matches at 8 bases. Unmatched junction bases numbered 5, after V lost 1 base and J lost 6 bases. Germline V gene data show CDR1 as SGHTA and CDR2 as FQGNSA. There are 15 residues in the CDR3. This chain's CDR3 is CASSLVETGVQPQHF. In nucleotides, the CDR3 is TGTGCCAGCAGCTTAGTGGAGACAGGGGTTCAGCCCCAGCATTTT. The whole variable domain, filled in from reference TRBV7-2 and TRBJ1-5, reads GAGVSQSPSNKVTEKGKDVELRCDPISGHTALYWYRQSLGQGLEFLIYFQGNSAPDKSGLPSDRFSAERTGGSVSTLTIQRTQQEDSAVYLCASSLVETGVQPQHFGDGTRLSIL.

The CDR3 region is CATEGRGGGNQPQHF. The CDR3 DNA reads as TGTGCAACCGAAGGCAGGGGAGGGGGGAATCAGCCCCAGCATTTT. The chain uses TRBV30 and TRBJ1-5, with TRBD1 as a possible D gene (6 bases). Germline V gene sequence: CDR1 GTSNPN, CDR2 SVGIG (reference sequence). The CDR3 totals 15 residues.

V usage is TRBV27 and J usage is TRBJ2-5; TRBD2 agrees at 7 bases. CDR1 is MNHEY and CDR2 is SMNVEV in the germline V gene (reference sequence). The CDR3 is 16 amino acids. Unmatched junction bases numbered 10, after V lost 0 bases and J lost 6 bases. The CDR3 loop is CASSLSRASGKKTQYF. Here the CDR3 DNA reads TGTGCCAGCAGTTTATCGAGGGCTAGCGGAAAAAAGACCCAGTACTTC.

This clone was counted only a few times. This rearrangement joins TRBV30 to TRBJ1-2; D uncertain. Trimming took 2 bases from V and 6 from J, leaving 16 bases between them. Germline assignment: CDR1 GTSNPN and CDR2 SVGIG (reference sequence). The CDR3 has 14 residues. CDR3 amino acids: CAWSMTKAGDGYTF. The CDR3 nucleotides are TGTGCCTGGAGTATGACTAAGGCGGGAGATGGCTACACCTTC.

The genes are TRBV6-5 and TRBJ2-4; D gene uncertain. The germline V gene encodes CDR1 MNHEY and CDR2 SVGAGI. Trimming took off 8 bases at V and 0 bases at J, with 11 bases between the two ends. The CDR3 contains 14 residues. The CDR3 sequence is CASYAGLAKNIQYF. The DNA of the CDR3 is TGTGCCAGCTACGCTGGGCTAGCCAAAAACATTCAGTACTTC.

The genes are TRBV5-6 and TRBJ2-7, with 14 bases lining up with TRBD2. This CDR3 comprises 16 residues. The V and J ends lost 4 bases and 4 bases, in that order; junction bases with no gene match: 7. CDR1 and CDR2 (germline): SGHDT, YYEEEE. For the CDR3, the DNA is TGTGCCAGCAGCCTTCCGGGACTAGCGGGAGTATACGAGCAGTACTTC. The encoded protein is CASSLPGLAGVYEQYF.

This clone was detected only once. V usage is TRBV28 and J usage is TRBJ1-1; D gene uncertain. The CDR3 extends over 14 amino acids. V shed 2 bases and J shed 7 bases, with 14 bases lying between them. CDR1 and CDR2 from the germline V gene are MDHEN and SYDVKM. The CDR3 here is CASSLNRGFDEAFF. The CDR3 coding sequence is TGTGCCAGCAGTTTAAATCGAGGGTTTGATGAAGCTTTCTTT.

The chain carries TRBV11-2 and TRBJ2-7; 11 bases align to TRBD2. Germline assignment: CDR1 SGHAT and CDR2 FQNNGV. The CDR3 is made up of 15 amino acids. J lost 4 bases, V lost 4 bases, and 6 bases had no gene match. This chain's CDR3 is CASSYPGLAVYEQYF. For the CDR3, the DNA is TGTGCCAGCAGCTATCCGGGACTAGCGGTTTACGAGCAGTACTTC.

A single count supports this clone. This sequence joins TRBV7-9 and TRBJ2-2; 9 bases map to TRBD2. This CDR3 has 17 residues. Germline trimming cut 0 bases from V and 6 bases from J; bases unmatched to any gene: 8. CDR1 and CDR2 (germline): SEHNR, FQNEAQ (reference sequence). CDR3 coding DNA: TGTGCCAGCAGCTTAGCGCTCGGTAGCGGGAGACCCGGGGAGCTGTTTTTT. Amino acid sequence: CASSLALGSGRPGELFF.